The 17 T cell receptor beta chains given below trace back to one sample, sequenced in a study of shared clonotypes between healthy human individuals. Only in-frame clones appear in the TCRdb table, and some are missing; sequencing was by immunoSEQ multiplex PCR. The data show 650,000 to 700,000 clones, about nine tenths seen once. Specimen: memory CD8+ T cells from PBMCs. Subset meaning: CD45RO+ cells pooled with CCR7-negative TemRA cells. The origin of the receptors is a man between 18 and 35 years old in good health. Some clones in this sample may be carry-over from other donors' samples.

This clone was counted once. The chain employs TRBV5-6 and TRBJ2-7; D is unclear. Germline assignment: CDR1 SGHDT and CDR2 YYEEEE. The CDR3 totals 12 residues. Trimming took 4 bases from V and 4 from J, leaving 9 bases between them. Here the CDR3 DNA reads TGTGCCAGCAGCGCGGCCTGGTACGAGCAGTACTTC. It translates to CASSAAWYEQYF. The full variable domain, its missing parts supplied by reference TRBV5-6 and TRBJ2-7, is DAGVTQSPTHLIKTRGQQVTLRCSPKSGHDTVSWYQQALGQGPQFIFQYYEEEERQRGNFPDRFSGHQFPNYSSELNVNALLLGDSALYLCASSAAWYEQYFGPGTRLTVT.

Notes on this clone: Other DNA variants within this sample encode the same CDR3. V and J are TRBV9 and TRBJ2-3, with D perhaps assigned TRBD1 or TRBD2 (6 bases each). Germline V CDR1 and CDR2: SGDLS, YYNGEE. This CDR3 comprises 15 residues. V was clipped by 2 bases and J by 2 bases, with 12 bases between them. The DNA for the CDR3 is TGTGCCAGCAGCGTTGAGGGGGGACTCACAGATACGCAGTATTTT. This gives the protein CASSVEGGLTDTQYF.

This rearrangement joins TRBV7-8 to TRBJ2-6, with D maybe TRBD2 (6 bases). The ends were cut back, 5 bases at V and 2 bases at J, with 19 bases in the middle. Germline V CDR1 and CDR2: SGHVS, FQNEAQ. The CDR3 runs 18 residues. The CDR3: CASSPRGRKGTGANVLTF. DNA for the CDR3: TGTGCCAGCAGCCCCCGAGGGAGGAAGGGTACTGGGGCCAACGTCCTGACTTTC. The variable domain in full, with the rest retrieved from reference TRBV7-8 and TRBJ2-6, is GAGVSQSPRYKVAKRGQDVALRCDPISGHVSLFWYQQALGQGPEFLTYFQNEAQLDKSGLPSDRFFAERPEGSVSTLKIQRTQQEDSAVYLCASSPRGRKGTGANVLTFGAGSRLTVL.

The V call is TRBV27, the J call TRBJ2-2; D is ambiguous. Germline V lookup: CDR1 MNHEY, CDR2 SMNVEV (reference sequence). Deletions cut 7 bases from V and 1 base from J, with 19 bases between. The CDR3 runs 17 residues. The chain's CDR3 is CASKVNGWNGNTGELFF. CDR3 DNA sequence: TGTGCCAGCAAGGTTAACGGTTGGAATGGGAACACCGGGGAGCTGTTTTTT.

CDR3: CASSEGDRGLETQYF. The CDR3 bases are TGTGCCAGCAGCGAGGGGGACAGGGGGCTGGAGACCCAGTACTTC. The chain combines TRBV9 with TRBJ2-5; 12 bases fit TRBD1. The CDR3 length is 15 residues. Germline trimming cut 3 bases from V and 5 bases from J; bases unmatched to any gene: 5. From germline, CDR1 is SGDLS and CDR2 YYNGEE.

This chain joins TRBV10-3 and TRBJ1-2; a possible D gene is TRBD1 (5 bases). The CDR3 consists of 16 residues. The V gene lost 0 bases and the J gene lost 3 bases, with 14 bases spanning the gap. Germline V gene data show CDR1 as ENHRY and CDR2 as SYGVKD. Here the CDR3 reads CAISESYGGRDYGYTF. The CDR3 nucleotides read TGTGCCATCAGTGAGTCGTATGGGGGTCGGGACTATGGCTACACCTTC.

In the case of this clone: Other DNA sequences in the same sample also yield this CDR3. V usage is TRBV6-5 and J usage is TRBJ2-7; 7 positions match TRBD1. The V gene end was trimmed by 0 bases and the J gene end by 1 base; junction bases not matched to a gene: 6. Looked up from germline, CDR1 is MNHEY and CDR2 is SVGAGI. There are 16 residues in the CDR3. The chain's CDR3 is CASSYSIGQASYEQYF. Written as DNA, the CDR3 is TGTGCCAGCAGTTACTCAATTGGACAGGCATCCTACGAGCAGTACTTC.

This clone was seen repeatedly, ten times or more. The chain links TRBV30 to TRBJ2-3; D could derive from TRBD1 or TRBD2 (5 bases each). There are 14 residues in the CDR3. The germline V gene encodes CDR1 GTSNPN and CDR2 SVGIG (reference sequence). Between the trimmed V and J ends, which lost 0 bases and 5 bases, there was a span of 12 bases. Here the CDR3 reads CAWSVLGAGDTQYF. The CDR3 DNA follows: TGTGCCTGGAGTGTACTCGGGGCGGGAGATACGCAGTATTTT.

V usage is TRBV6-1 and J usage is TRBJ2-7; no definite D call. Germline CDR1 reads MNHNS; CDR2 reads SASEGT. The CDR3 has 13 residues. V was trimmed by 4 bases and J by 3 bases, leaving 10 bases between them. This chain's CDR3 is CASSANPSYEQYF. As DNA, the CDR3 is TGTGCCAGCAGTGCCAACCCTAGCTACGAGCAGTACTTC.

This clone was seen a single time. The CDR3 loop reads CASIVYGDTQYF. CDR3 bases: TGTGCCAGCATCGTCTACGGAGATACGCAGTATTTT. V is TRBV11-1 and J is TRBJ2-3; D unresolved. There are 12 residues in the CDR3. The V gene lost 7 bases and the J gene lost 5 bases, with 10 bases spanning the gap. CDR1 is SGHAT, CDR2 FQDESV, per germline (reference sequence).

This rearrangement joins TRBV7-9 to TRBJ2-5; 7 bases match TRBD1. The ends lost 6 bases at V and 4 bases at J; junction bases unmatched: 11. This CDR3 is 15 amino acids long. The germline CDR1 and CDR2 sequences are SEHNR and FQNEAQ (reference sequence). For the CDR3, the DNA is TGTGCCAGCAGACCACCCCCGGCAGGGGGAGAGACCCAGTACTTC. Translated, it gives CASRPPPAGGETQYF.

The DNA for the CDR3 is TGTGCCAGCAGTCCCCGGGCGGGATGGGAAAAACTGTTTTTT. This sequence encodes CASSPRAGWEKLFF. The chain has TRBV27 and TRBJ1-4; D uncertain. The V gene lost 5 bases and the J gene lost 8 bases, with 15 bases spanning the gap. The germline V gene encodes CDR1 MNHEY and CDR2 SMNVEV (reference sequence). This CDR3 comprises 14 residues.

The genes are TRBV7-9 and TRBJ1-1; D not resolved. This CDR3 spans 14 amino acids. V lost 5 bases and J 7 bases, leaving 17 bases between the germline ends. CDR1 and CDR2 from the germline V gene are SEHNR and FQNEAQ (reference sequence). The CDR3 nucleotides are TGTGCCAGCAGCCCATCCAACCGTGGGGTTGAAGCTTTCTTT. It is translated as CASSPSNRGVEAFF.

The chain employs TRBV7-9 and TRBJ1-5; the D is unclear. Between the trimmed V and J ends, which lost 1 base and 7 bases, there was a span of 11 bases. The CDR3 covers 14 residues. Germline CDR1 reads SEHNR; CDR2 reads FQNEAQ (reference sequence). The CDR3 nucleotides are TGTGCCAGCAGCTTAGTCGGTTCGGACCAGCCCCAGCATTTT. Translation gives CASSLVGSDQPQHF.

The chain combines TRBV18 with TRBJ1-1; a possible D gene is TRBD1 (5 bases). CDR1 is KGHSH and CDR2 is LQKENI in the germline V gene. CDR3 length equals 15 residues. V was trimmed by 2 bases and J by 6 bases, leaving 16 bases between them. CDR3 nucleotides: TGTGCCAGCTCACCATTTTCAGGGCGAGGGTCTGAAGCTTTCTTT. Translation gives CASSPFSGRGSEAFF.

The chain employs TRBV5-1 and TRBJ2-2; 11 bases are a match to TRBD1. V was clipped by 0 bases and J by 4 bases; unmatched bases: 14. The CDR3 is 20 residues long. Germline CDR1 SGHRS, CDR2 YFSETQ. The CDR3 nucleotides are TGCGCCAGCAGCTTGGACCCGGTTTGGGGACAGGGGGGCGGCACCGGGGAGCTGTTTTTT. As protein: CASSLDPVWGQGGGTGELFF.

This CDR3 reads CASTPPVGQEGSYEQYF. The CDR3 bases are TGTGCCAGCACCCCCCCGGTAGGACAGGAAGGCTCCTACGAGCAGTACTTC. This rearrangement joins TRBV7-9 to TRBJ2-5; 7 positions agree with TRBD1. The end of the DNA aligns better with TRBJ2-7, so the J call may be wrong. This CDR3 contains 17 residues. Germline values: CDR1 SEHNR, CDR2 FQNEAQ (reference sequence).